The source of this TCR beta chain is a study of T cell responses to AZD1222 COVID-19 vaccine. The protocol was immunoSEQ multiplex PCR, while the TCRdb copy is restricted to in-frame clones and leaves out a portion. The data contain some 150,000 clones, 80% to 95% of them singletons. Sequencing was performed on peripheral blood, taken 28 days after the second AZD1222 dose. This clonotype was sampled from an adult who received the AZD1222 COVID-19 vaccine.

The CDR3 DNA follows: TGTGCCAGCAGGAGATTAGCCGGGGAGCAGTACTTC. Translating gives CASRRLAGEQYF. The chain recombines TRBV28 with TRBJ2-7; no clear D. Between the trimmed V and J ends, which lost 6 bases and 7 bases, there was a span of 13 bases. The CDR3 covers 12 residues. Germline loops: CDR1 MDHEN, CDR2 SYDVKM. Looking up the rest from reference TRBV28 and TRBJ2-7 gives the full variable domain: DVKVTQSSRYLVKRTGEKVFLECVQDMDHENMFWYRQDPGLGLRLIYFSYDVKMKEKGDIPEGYSVSREKKERFSLILESASTNQTSMYLCASRRLAGEQYFGPGTRLTVT.